The 25 T cell receptor beta chains below all came from one sample that was sequenced in a study of blood T cell repertoires in COVID-19. Sequencing used immunoSEQ multiplex PCR; TCRdb keeps in-frame clones, though not all of them. Among about 60,000 clones listed, approximately 80% were seen once. The sample consisted of peripheral blood. The receptors stem from an older woman with acute or convalescent COVID-19.

The chain carries TRBV18 and TRBJ1-5; 8 nucleotides match TRBD1. V lost 4 bases to trimming and J lost 1 base; unmatched junction nucleotides: 6. Per germline, CDR1 KGHSH and CDR2 LQKENI. The CDR3 is 16 residues long. Here the CDR3 DNA reads TGTGCCAGCTCACGGGCAGGGGGCCCGAGCAATCAGCCCCAGCATTTT. Translation gives CASSRAGGPSNQPQHF. The full variable domain, completed using reference TRBV18 and TRBJ1-5, is NAGVMQNPRHLVRRRGQEARLRCSPMKGHSHVYWYRQLPEEGLKFMVYLQKENIIDESGMPKERFSAEFPKEGPSILRIQQVVRGDSAAYFCASSRAGGPSNQPQHFGDGTRLSIL.

The chain uses TRBV10-3 and TRBJ1-3, with 11 bases matching TRBD1. This CDR3 region has 14 residues. The germline V gene has CDR1 ENHRY and CDR2 SYGVKD. V lost 7 bases, J lost 2 bases, and 1 base stayed unmatched. CDR3 sequence reads: CAITDRGPGNTIYF. The CDR3 DNA reads as TGTGCCATCACGGACAGGGGGCCTGGAAACACCATATATTTT.

In its sample, this clone was seen once. V is TRBV11-2 and J is TRBJ2-2; perhaps TRBD1 as D (5 bases). The CDR3 has 17 residues. Germline lookup yields CDR1 SGHAT and CDR2 FQNNGV. V lost 6 bases to trimming and J lost 6 bases, with 23 bases between them. CDR3 DNA: TGTGCCAGCAGTCAAAGGGGTGGATCAAACCCCCCCGGGGAGCTGTTTTTT. Its translation: CASSQRGGSNPPGELFF.

The chain carries TRBV12-1 and TRBJ1-5. TRBV12-1 is a pseudogene. The length of the CDR3 is 16 residues. The CDR3 bases are TGTGCCAGCAGCGGATGGAATGGACTGGGCAATCAGCCCCAGCATTTT. Translated: CASSGWNGLGNQPQHF.

V gene TRBV10-2 combines with J gene TRBJ2-7; D possibly corresponds to TRBD1 (5 bases). The CDR3 totals 15 residues. V was clipped by 6 bases and J by 4 bases, with 19 bases between them. CDR1 is WSHSY, CDR2 SAAADI, per germline. In nucleotides, the CDR3 is TGCGCCAGCAGCCAAGACAGTATAAGGGTATACGAGCAGTACTTC. Protein product: CASSQDSIRVYEQYF.

The chain uses TRBV27 and TRBJ2-3, with 12 bases identical to TRBD2. CDR1 is MNHEY and CDR2 is SMNVEV in the germline V gene (reference sequence). This CDR3 spans 16 amino acids. Germline trimming cut 5 bases from V and 6 bases from J; bases unmatched to any gene: 9. The CDR3 region has the DNA TGTGCCAGCAGTGCTAAACTAGCGGGGGGCCGGGATACGCAGTATTTT. This sequence encodes CASSAKLAGGRDTQYF.

The chain joins TRBV2 to TRBJ1-5; D remains ambiguous. The CDR3 extends over 13 amino acids. V was shortened by 5 bases and J by 4 bases, with 9 bases between the two germline ends. From germline, CDR1 is SNHLY and CDR2 FYNNEI. CDR3 loop: CASSREINQPQHF. The CDR3 nucleotides read TGTGCCAGCAGTCGGGAGATAAATCAGCCCCAGCATTTT.

This clone was observed a single time. The J gene is TRBJ2-2, the V gene TRBV5-6; the match to TRBD2 covers 10 bases. This CDR3 region has 16 residues. With V trimmed by 1 base and J by 6 bases, 6 bases remained unmatched. Germline V lookup: CDR1 SGHDT, CDR2 YYEEEE. CDR3 in amino acids: CASSLRSGGASGELFF. CDR3 sequence (DNA): TGTGCCAGCAGCTTGAGAAGCGGGGGGGCCTCCGGGGAGCTGTTTTTT.

The V and J genes are TRBV5-1 and TRBJ1-1, with a possible D match to TRBD1 (6 bases). V was pared by 0 bases and J by 2 bases, with 14 bases between. CDR3 length: 16 amino acids. Germline CDR1 is SGHRS and CDR2 is YFSETQ. DNA of the CDR3: TGCGCCAGCAGCTTGGCCGTACAGGGATATAACACTGAAGCTTTCTTT. This encodes CASSLAVQGYNTEAFF.

V gene TRBV9 combines with J gene TRBJ1-6; D call uncertain. The CDR3 consists of 15 residues. Germline CDR1 reads SGDLS; CDR2 reads YYNGEE. Trimming removed 3 bases from V and 3 bases from J, with 10 bases in between. CDR3 coding DNA: TGTGCCAGCAGCGAACGAGTGAACTATAATTCACCCCTCCACTTT. Its translation: CASSERVNYNSPLHF.

The chain has TRBV3-1 (or the pseudogene TRBV3-2) and TRBJ2-7; D is ambiguous. The CDR3 contains 14 residues. V lost 0 bases and J 3 bases, leaving 9 bases between the germline ends. Germline V lookup: CDR1 LGHDT, CDR2 YNNKEL (reference sequence). CDR3 region: CASSQEPTGYEQYF. CDR3 DNA sequence: TGTGCCAGCAGCCAAGAGCCGACTGGCTACGAGCAGTACTTC.

This clone showed up just once. The chain links TRBV24-1 to TRBJ2-7, with 11 bases identical to TRBD2. Looked up from germline, CDR1 is KGHDR and CDR2 is SFDVKD. J gave up 4 bases and V 7 bases, and 8 bases lay outside the gene matches. This CDR3 has 15 amino acids. CDR3: CATRSSGGSTYEQYF. The CDR3 region has the DNA TGTGCCACCAGATCTAGCGGGGGGTCTACATACGAGCAGTACTTC.

CDR3 sequence: CASSYLAAGRTDTQYF. For the CDR3, the DNA is TGTGCCAGCAGCTACTTAGCGGCGGGTCGCACAGATACGCAGTATTTT. J is TRBJ2-3 and V is TRBV7-9; D might be TRBD2 (6 bases). CDR3 length equals 16 residues. Germline V gene lookup returns CDR1 SEHNR and CDR2 FQNEAQ (reference sequence). The V end lost 4 bases, the J end lost 1 base, and 15 bases lay between the germline ends.

The V and J genes are TRBV5-1 and TRBJ2-2, with 9 bases lining up with TRBD1. CDR3 length equals 16 residues. Germline values: CDR1 SGHRS, CDR2 YFSETQ. V gave up 6 bases and J gave up 5 bases; unmatched junction bases: 11. The CDR3 reads CASTRRTGVNTGELFF. The CDR3 nucleotides read TGCGCCAGCACCAGGAGGACAGGGGTTAATACCGGGGAGCTGTTTTTT.

The chain recombines TRBV6-6 with TRBJ2-5; 12 bases agree with TRBD1. Germline V gene lookup returns CDR1 MNHNY and CDR2 SVGAGI (reference sequence). The CDR3 is made up of 16 amino acids. The V segment lost 3 bases and the J segment 5 bases; nucleotides outside the gene matches: 7. The CDR3 protein is CASSYQGQGAWETQYF. The DNA of the CDR3 is TGTGCCAGCAGTTATCAGGGACAGGGGGCATGGGAGACCCAGTACTTC.

The J gene is TRBJ1-2, the V gene TRBV14; 10 bases fit TRBD1. Germline V gene lookup returns CDR1 SGHDN and CDR2 FVKESK. V shed 5 bases, J shed 5 bases, and the junction held 5 bases outside the gene matches. The CDR3 covers 14 residues. As DNA, the CDR3 is TGTGCCAGCAGCGCCTGGACAGGGGGGTATGGCTACACCTTC. Protein product: CASSAWTGGYGYTF.

The chain recombines TRBV30 with TRBJ2-3; no definite D call. V lost 3 bases and J lost 0, with 7 bases in between. This CDR3 is built from 13 residues. Germline V lookup: CDR1 GTSNPN, CDR2 SVGIG (reference sequence). The CDR3 DNA sequence: TGTGCCTGGAGCTTTATAAGCACAGATACGCAGTATTTT. It codes for CAWSFISTDTQYF.

The chain uses TRBV29-1 and TRBJ2-5; 9 nucleotides align to TRBD1. With V trimmed by 1 base and J by 3 bases, 0 bases remained unmatched. The germline V gene has CDR1 SQVTM and CDR2 ANQGSEA. The CDR3 consists of 13 residues. The CDR3 DNA reads as TGCAGCGTTGAAGGGACAGGGGAAGAGACCCAGTACTTC. Its protein product is CSVEGTGEETQYF.

The genes are TRBV3-1 (or the pseudogene TRBV3-2) and TRBJ2-7; D perhaps matches TRBD2 (5 bases). CDR3 length: 17 residues. Germline V CDR1 and CDR2: LGHDT, YNNKEL (reference sequence). V was trimmed by 5 bases and J by 2 bases, leaving 22 bases between them. As DNA, the CDR3 is TGTGCCAGCAGCGGGATACGAGGGCAGCATCATCCCTACGAGCAGTACTTC. This encodes CASSGIRGQHHPYEQYF.

The V and J genes are TRBV9 and TRBJ1-4, with 7 nucleotides matching TRBD1. CDR3 length: 15 amino acids. Germline V gene sequence: CDR1 SGDLS, CDR2 YYNGEE. Unmatched junction bases numbered 3, after V lost 0 bases and J lost 4 bases. DNA for the CDR3: TGTGCCAGCAGCGTAGAAGGGGGCAATAATGAAAAACTGTTTTTT. Its translation is CASSVEGGNNEKLFF.

The gene calls are TRBV30 and TRBJ1-6; 9 nucleotides agree with TRBD1. Per the germline V gene, CDR1 is GTSNPN and CDR2 is SVGIG (reference sequence). This CDR3 has 17 amino acids. The junction had 7 bases not matched to a gene; V was cut back by 2 bases and J by 2 bases. This CDR3 reads CAWSLRQGGAYNSPLHF. In DNA, the CDR3 is TGTGCCTGGAGTCTAAGACAGGGGGGCGCCTATAATTCACCCCTCCACTTT.

The chain uses TRBV28 and TRBJ1-5, with 11 bases aligning to TRBD1. The CDR3 has 14 residues. Germline V gives CDR1 MDHEN, CDR2 SYDVKM. V lost 8 bases and J lost 5; bases outside the gene matches: 5. The CDR3 here is CASSGTGGDQPQHF. CDR3 coding DNA: TGTGCCAGCTCCGGGACAGGGGGGGATCAGCCCCAGCATTTT.

The J gene is TRBJ2-5, the V gene TRBV6-5; 8 bases match TRBD1. Germline CDR1 MNHEY, CDR2 SVGAGI. The V segment lost 6 bases and the J segment 9 bases; nucleotides outside the gene matches: 15. The CDR3 length is 15 residues. CDR3 DNA: TGTGCCAGCAGAACCAGGGGGCTCCGTCAGGGGTCCCAGTACTTC. It specifies CASRTRGLRQGSQYF.

This clone was seen more than once but under ten times. The chain joins TRBV7-8 to TRBJ1-1, with 9 bases identical to TRBD1. This CDR3 contains 16 residues. Germline-derived CDR1 and CDR2 are SGHVS and FQNEAQ. The V segment lost 6 bases and the J segment 1 base; nucleotides outside the gene matches: 9. The CDR3: CASSFHTGGKNTEAFF. As DNA, the CDR3 is TGTGCCAGCAGTTTTCATACAGGGGGCAAGAACACTGAAGCTTTCTTT.

In this sample, this clone turned up a few times. CDR3 amino acids: CASSAHRNSPLHF. The CDR3 DNA follows: TGTGCCAGCAGCGCCCACAGGAATTCACCCCTCCACTTT. This chain connects TRBV9 to TRBJ1-6; a weak D match, TRBD1 (5 bases). Per germline, CDR1 SGDLS and CDR2 YYNGEE. Trimming stripped 3 bases from V and 7 bases from J, with 8 bases between. This CDR3 contains 13 residues.